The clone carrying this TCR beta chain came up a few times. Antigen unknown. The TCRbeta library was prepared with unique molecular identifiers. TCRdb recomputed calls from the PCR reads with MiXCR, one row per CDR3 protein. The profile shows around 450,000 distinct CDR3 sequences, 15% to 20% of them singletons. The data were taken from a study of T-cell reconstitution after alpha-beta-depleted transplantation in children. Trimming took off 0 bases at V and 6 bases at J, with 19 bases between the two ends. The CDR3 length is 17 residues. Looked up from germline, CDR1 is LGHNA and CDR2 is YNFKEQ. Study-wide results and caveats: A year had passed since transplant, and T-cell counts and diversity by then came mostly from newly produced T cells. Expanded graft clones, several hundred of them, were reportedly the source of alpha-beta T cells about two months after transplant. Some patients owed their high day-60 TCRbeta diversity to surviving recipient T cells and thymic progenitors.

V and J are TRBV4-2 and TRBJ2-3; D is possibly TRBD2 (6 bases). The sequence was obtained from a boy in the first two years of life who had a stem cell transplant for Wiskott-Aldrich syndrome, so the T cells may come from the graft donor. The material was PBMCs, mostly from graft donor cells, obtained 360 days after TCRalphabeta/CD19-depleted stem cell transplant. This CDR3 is CASSQDPFSGEGDTQYF. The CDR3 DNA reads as TGTGCCAGCAGCCAAGATCCTTTTAGCGGCGAGGGGGATACGCAGTATTTT.